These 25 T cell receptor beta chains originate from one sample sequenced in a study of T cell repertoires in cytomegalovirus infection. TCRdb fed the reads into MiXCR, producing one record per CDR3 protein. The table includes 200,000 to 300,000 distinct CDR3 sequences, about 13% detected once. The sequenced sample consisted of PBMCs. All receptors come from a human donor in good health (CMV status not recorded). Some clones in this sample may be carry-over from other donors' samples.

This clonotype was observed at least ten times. CDR3 region: CASSYSIKQATYEQYF. DNA for the CDR3: TGTGCCAGCAGTTACTCGATTAAGCAGGCGACCTACGAGCAGTACTTC. The V call is TRBV6-5, the J call TRBJ2-7; D unresolved. Germline V gives CDR1 MNHEY, CDR2 SVGAGI. V was pared by 0 bases and J by 2 bases, with 14 bases between. This CDR3 is 16 amino acids long.

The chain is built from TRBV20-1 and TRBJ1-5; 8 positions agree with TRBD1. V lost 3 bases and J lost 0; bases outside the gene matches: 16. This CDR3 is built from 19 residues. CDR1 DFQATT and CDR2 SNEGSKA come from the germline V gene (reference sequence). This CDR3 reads CSARAQGDDLGYSNQPQHF. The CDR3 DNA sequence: TGCAGTGCTAGGGCACAGGGGGATGACCTAGGATATAGCAATCAGCCCCAGCATTTT.

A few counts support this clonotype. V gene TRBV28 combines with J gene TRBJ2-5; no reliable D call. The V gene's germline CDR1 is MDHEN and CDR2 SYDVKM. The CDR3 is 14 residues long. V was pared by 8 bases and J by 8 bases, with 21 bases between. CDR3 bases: TGTGCCAGCTCTAGAGGTAGATACGAAGGTACCCAGTACTTC. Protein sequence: CASSRGRYEGTQYF.

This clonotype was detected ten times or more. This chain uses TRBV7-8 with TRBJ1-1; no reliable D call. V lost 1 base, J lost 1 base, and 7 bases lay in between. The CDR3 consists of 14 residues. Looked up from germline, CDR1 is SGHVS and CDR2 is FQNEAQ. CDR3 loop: CASSLERRNTEAFF. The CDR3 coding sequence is TGTGCCAGCAGCTTAGAACGTAGGAACACTGAAGCTTTCTTT.

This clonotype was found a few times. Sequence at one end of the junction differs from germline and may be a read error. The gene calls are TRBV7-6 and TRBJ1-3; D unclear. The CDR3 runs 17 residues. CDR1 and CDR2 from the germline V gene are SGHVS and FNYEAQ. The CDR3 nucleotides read TGTGCCACCAGCACGGAAAGGAAACCGAACTCTGGAAACACCATATATTTT. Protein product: CATSTERKPNSGNTIYF.

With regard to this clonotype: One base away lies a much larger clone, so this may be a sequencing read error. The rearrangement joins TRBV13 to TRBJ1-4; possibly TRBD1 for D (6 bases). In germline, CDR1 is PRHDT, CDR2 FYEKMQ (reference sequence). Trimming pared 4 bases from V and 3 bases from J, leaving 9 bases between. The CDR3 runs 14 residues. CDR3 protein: CASSSGTPNEKLFF. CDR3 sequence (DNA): TGTGCCAGCAGCTCCGGGACACCTAATGAAAAACTGTTTTTT. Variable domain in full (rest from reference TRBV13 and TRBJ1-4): AAGVIQSPRHLIKEKRETATLKCYPIPRHDTVYWYQQGPGQDPQFLISFYEKMQSDKGSIPDRFSAQQFSDYHSELNMSSLELGDSALYFCASSSGTPNEKLFFGSGTQLSVL.

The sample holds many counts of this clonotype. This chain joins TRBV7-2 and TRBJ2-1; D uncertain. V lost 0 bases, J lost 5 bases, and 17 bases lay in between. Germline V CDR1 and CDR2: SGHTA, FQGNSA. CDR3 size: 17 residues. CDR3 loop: CASSLADLMAPDNEQFF. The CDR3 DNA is TGTGCCAGCAGCTTAGCGGATCTAATGGCCCCAGACAATGAGCAGTTCTTC.

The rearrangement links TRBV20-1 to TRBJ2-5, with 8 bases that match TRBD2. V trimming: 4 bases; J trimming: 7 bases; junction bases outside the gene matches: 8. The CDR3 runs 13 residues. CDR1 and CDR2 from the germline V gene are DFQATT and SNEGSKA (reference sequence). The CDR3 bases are TGCAGTGCTACAGCGGGAGTGGGGGGGACCCAGTACTTC. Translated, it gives CSATAGVGGTQYF.

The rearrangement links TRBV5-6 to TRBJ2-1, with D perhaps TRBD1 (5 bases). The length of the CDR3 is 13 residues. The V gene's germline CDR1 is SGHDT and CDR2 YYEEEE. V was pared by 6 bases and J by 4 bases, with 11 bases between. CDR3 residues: CASKGLQYNEQFF. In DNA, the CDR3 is TGTGCCAGCAAGGGGCTACAATACAATGAGCAGTTCTTC.

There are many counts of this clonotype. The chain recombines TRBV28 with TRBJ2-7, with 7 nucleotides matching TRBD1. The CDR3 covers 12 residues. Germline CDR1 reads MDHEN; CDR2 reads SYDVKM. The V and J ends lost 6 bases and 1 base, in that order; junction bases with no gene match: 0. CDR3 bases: TGTGCCAGCAGGACAGGGTCCTACGAGCAGTACTTC. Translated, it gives CASRTGSYEQYF.

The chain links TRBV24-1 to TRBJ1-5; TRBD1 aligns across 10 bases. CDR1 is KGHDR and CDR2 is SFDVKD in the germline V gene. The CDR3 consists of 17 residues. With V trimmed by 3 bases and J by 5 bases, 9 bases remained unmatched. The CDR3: CATSDPPGTGEDQPQHF. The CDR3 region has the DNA TGTGCCACCAGTGATCCCCCCGGGACAGGGGAAGATCAGCCCCAGCATTTT.

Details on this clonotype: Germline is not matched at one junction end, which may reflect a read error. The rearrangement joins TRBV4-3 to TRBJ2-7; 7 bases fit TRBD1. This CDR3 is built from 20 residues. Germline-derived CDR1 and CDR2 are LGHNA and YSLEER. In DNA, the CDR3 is TGCCCCAGCAGCCAAGACCGAAGGCGAATGGGACAGACGAAAACCTACGAGCAGTACTTC. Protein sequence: CPSSQDRRRMGQTKTYEQYF.

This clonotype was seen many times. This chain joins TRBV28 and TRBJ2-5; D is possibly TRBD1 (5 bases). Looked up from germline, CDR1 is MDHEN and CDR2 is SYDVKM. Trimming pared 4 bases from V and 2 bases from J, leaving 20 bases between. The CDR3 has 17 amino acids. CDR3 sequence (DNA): TGTGCCAGCAGTTCTCCCCCAGGGTCTTGGGAACAAGAGACCCAGTACTTC. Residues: CASSSPPGSWEQETQYF.

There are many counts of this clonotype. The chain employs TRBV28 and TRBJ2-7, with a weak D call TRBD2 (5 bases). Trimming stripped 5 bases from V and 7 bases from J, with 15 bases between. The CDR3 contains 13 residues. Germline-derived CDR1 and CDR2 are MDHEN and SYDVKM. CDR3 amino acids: CASSGGAREEQYF. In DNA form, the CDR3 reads TGTGCCAGCAGTGGTGGCGCGAGGGAGGAGCAGTACTTC.

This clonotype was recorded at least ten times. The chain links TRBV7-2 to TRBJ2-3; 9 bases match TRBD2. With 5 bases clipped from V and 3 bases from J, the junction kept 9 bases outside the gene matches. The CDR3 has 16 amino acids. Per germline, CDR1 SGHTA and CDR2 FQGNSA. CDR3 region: CASSQYAGGPTDTQYF. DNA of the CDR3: TGTGCCAGCAGCCAGTATGCGGGAGGGCCGACAGATACGCAGTATTTT.

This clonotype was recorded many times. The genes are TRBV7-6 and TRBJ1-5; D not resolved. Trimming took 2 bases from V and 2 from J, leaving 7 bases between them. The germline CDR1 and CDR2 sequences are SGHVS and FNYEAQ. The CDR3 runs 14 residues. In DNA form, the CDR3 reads TGTGCCAGCAGCTTAAATCCAGGCAATCAGCCCCAGCATTTT. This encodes CASSLNPGNQPQHF.

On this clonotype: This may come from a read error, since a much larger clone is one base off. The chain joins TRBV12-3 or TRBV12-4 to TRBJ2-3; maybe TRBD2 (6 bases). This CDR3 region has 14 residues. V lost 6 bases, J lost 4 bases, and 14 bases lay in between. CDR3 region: CASRITGRSDTQYF. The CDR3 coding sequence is TGTGCCAGCAGGATTACGGGGAGGTCAGATACGCAGTATTTT.

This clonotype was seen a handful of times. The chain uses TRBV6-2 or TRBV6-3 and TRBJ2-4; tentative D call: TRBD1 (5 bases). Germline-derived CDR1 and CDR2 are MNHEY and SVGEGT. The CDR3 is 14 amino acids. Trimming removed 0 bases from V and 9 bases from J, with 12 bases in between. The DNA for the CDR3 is TGTGCCAGCAGTTACTCGGCAGGGTCAACCATTCAGTACTTC. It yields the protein CASSYSAGSTIQYF.

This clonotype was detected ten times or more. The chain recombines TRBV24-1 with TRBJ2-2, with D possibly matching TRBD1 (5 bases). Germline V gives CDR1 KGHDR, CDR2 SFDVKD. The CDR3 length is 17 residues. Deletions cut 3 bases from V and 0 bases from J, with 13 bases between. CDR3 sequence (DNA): TGTGCCACCAGTGATCCGTCAGGGTCATCGAACACCGGGGAGCTGTTTTTT. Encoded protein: CATSDPSGSSNTGELFF.

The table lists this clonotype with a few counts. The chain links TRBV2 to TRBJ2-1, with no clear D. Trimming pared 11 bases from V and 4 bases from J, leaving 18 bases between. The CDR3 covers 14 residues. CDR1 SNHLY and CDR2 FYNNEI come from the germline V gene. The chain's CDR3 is CAGASYGLYNEQFF. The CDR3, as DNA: TGTGCCGGCGCCTCCTATGGGCTTTACAATGAGCAGTTCTTC.

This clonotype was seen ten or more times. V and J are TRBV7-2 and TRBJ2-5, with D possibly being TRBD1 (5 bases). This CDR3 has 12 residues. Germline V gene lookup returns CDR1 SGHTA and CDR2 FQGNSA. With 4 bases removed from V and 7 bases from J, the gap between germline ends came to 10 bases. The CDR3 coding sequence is TGTGCCAGCAGCTCTCCCCAGGGGACCCAGTACTTC. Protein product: CASSSPQGTQYF. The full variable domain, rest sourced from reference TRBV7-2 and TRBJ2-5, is GAGVSQSPSNKVTEKGKDVELRCDPISGHTALYWYRQSLGQGLEFLIYFQGNSAPDKSGLPSDRFSAERTGGSVSTLTIQRTQQEDSAVYLCASSSPQGTQYFGPGTRLLVL.

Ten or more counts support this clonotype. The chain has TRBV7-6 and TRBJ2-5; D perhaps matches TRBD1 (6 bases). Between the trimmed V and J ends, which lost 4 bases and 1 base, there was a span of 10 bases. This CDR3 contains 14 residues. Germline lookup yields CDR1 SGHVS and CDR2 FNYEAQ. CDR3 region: CASSYRVPQETQYF. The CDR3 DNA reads TGTGCCAGCAGCTACAGGGTCCCCCAAGAGACCCAGTACTTC.

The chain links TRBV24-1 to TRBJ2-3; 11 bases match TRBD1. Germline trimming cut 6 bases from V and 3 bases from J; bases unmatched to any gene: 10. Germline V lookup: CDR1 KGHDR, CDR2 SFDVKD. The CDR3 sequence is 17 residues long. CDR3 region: CATSWTGGAYPTDTQYF. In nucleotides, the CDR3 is TGTGCCACCAGTTGGACAGGGGGCGCTTACCCTACAGATACGCAGTATTTT.

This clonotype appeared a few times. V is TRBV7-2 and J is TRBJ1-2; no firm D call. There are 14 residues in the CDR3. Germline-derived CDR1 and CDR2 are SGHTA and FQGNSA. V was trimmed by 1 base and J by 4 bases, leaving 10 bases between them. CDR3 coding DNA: TGTGCCAGCAGCTTAGAGACATTGATCTATGGCTACACCTTC. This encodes CASSLETLIYGYTF.

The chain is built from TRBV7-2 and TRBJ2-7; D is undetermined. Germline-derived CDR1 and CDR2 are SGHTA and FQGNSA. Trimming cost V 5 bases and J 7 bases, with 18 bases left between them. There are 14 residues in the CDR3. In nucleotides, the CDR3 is TGTGCCAGCAGCCCGCGGACCCTAACTCAGGAGCAGTACTTC. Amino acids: CASSPRTLTQEQYF.